Below are 5 T cell receptor beta chains sequenced from a single sample in a study of blood T cell repertoires in COVID-19. Profiling relied on immunoSEQ multiplex PCR, and the TCRdb table lists in-frame clones only, not all of them. Altogether about 150,000 clones are present, roughly 89% being singletons, with the ten largest covering 0.45% to 0.65%. Sequencing was done on a sample of peripheral blood. These receptors were obtained from a man over 45 with acute or convalescent COVID-19.

The V call is TRBV10-3, the J call TRBJ2-2; D gene ambiguous. V dropped 6 bases and J dropped 3 bases, with 11 bases sitting between them. This CDR3 comprises 14 residues. CDR1 is ENHRY and CDR2 is SYGVKD in the germline V gene. CDR3 protein: CAIRRVGDTGELFF. CDR3 coding DNA: TGTGCCATCAGACGGGTCGGTGACACCGGGGAGCTGTTTTTT.

The V call is TRBV4-3, the J call TRBJ1-2; 8 nucleotides line up with TRBD1. CDR1 and CDR2 from the germline V gene are LGHNA and YSLEER. This CDR3 contains 15 residues. The junction had 4 bases not matched to a gene; V was cut back by 2 bases and J by 2 bases. The CDR3, as DNA: TGCGCCAGCAGCCAAAAGACAGGGGTCAACTATGGCTACACCTTC. Translated: CASSQKTGVNYGYTF.

The chain links TRBV24-1 to TRBJ2-1; 10 bases fit TRBD1. V shed 5 bases, J shed 8 bases, and the junction held 5 bases outside the gene matches. The CDR3 has 14 amino acids. Germline V lookup: CDR1 KGHDR, CDR2 SFDVKD. The CDR3 DNA follows: TGTGCCACCAGTGGGCCGACAGGGGGCTATGAGCAGTTCTTC. Residues: CATSGPTGGYEQFF.

The chain uses TRBV2 and TRBJ2-7, with 10 bases lining up with TRBD1. Germline V gives CDR1 SNHLY, CDR2 FYNNEI. Trimming removed 5 bases from V and 4 bases from J; junction bases left unmatched: 2. This CDR3 is built from 13 residues. Here the CDR3 reads CASSSDRGYEQYF. CDR3 coding DNA: TGTGCCAGCAGTTCGGACAGGGGGTACGAGCAGTACTTC.

The V and J genes are TRBV19 and TRBJ2-1; no reliable D call. The CDR3 is 16 amino acids. CDR1 LNHDA and CDR2 SQIVND come from the germline V gene (reference sequence). Trimming took 2 bases from V and 3 from J, leaving 14 bases between them. CDR3 residues: CASSIRPQNYYNEQFF. DNA of the CDR3: TGTGCCAGTAGTATAAGGCCCCAAAACTACTACAATGAGCAGTTCTTC. The entire variable domain, with the rest obtained from reference TRBV19 and TRBJ2-1, is as follows: DGGITQSPKYLFRKEGQNVTLSCEQNLNHDAMYWYRQDPGQGLRLIYYSQIVNDFQKGDIAEGYSVSREKKESFPLTVTSAQKNPTAFYLCASSIRPQNYYNEQFFGPGTRLTVL.